The next 3 T cell receptor beta chains were all read from a single sample in a study of glioma-infiltrating T cells. Amplification of TCR alpha and beta CDR3 regions from RNA used iRepertoire nested multiplex PCR. From the multiplex PCR reads, TCRdb called clonotypes with MiXCR, one entry per CDR3 protein. Seen here are more than 100,000 distinct CDR3 sequences, about 28% observed once, and the top ten hold 44%. The specimen sequenced was glioma tissue, nonneoplastic brain tissue, or PBMCs (not recorded which). The source of these receptors is a human donor with low-grade glioma or glioblastoma, undergoing nonglioma brain surgery, or in good health (not recorded which).

Notes on this clonotype: A much larger clone differs by one base, so this may be a read error. The genes are TRBV14 and TRBJ2-3; possible D gene TRBD1, 6 bases. Germline assignment: CDR1 SGHDN and CDR2 FVKESK. CDR3 size: 16 residues. Trimming removed 7 bases from V and 0 bases from J, with 17 bases in between. The CDR3 bases are TGTGCCAGCATCCCCCTCGGGACACTAAGCACAGATACGCAGTATTTT. Its translation is CASIPLGTLSTDTQYF.

Of note for this clonotype: One junction end does not reproduce the germline sequence, and a read error may be involved. The chain is built from TRBV7-9 and TRBJ2-2; 12 positions match TRBD2. The CDR3 sequence is 18 residues long. Per germline, CDR1 SEHNR and CDR2 FQNEAQ (reference sequence). The CDR3 sequence is CASSIPSGGATKTGELFF. Here the CDR3 DNA reads TGTGCCAGCAGCATACCTAGCGGGGGGGCCACGAAGACCGGGGAGCTGTTTTTT.

The V and J genes are TRBV20-1 and TRBJ1-6; tentative D call: TRBD1 (5 bases). Germline V lookup: CDR1 DFQATT, CDR2 SNEGSKA (reference sequence). The CDR3 sequence is 15 residues long. V lost 0 bases, J lost 9 bases, and 15 bases lay in between. CDR3 DNA: TGCAGTGCTAGAGAGGTCGTCCCAGGGAGTTCACCCCTCCACTTT. Translation: CSAREVVPGSSPLHF.